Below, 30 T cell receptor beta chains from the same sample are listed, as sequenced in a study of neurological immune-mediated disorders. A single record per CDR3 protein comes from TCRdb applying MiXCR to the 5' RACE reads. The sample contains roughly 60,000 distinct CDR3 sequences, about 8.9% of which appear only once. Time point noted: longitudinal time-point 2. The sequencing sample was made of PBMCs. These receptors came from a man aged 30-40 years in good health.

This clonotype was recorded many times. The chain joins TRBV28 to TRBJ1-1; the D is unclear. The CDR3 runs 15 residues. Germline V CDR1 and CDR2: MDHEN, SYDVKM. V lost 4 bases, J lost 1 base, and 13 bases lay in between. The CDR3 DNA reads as TGTGCCAGCAGTTCACCTGCCGGGAAGAACACTGAAGCTTTCTTT. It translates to CASSSPAGKNTEAFF.

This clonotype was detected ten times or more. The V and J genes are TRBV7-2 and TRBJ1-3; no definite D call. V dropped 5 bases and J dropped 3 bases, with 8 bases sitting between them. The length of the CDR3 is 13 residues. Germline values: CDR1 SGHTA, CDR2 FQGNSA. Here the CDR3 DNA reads TGTGCCAGCAGCCCCCTCAGTGGAAACACCATATATTTT. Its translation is CASSPLSGNTIYF.

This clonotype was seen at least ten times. DNA for the CDR3: TGCGCCAGCAGCTTGGGGCGACTTGGGGATGAGCAGTTCTTC. Residues: CASSLGRLGDEQFF. This chain uses TRBV5-1 with TRBJ2-1; D unresolved. The CDR3 contains 14 residues. Germline V gene sequence: CDR1 SGHRS, CDR2 YFSETQ. The V end lost 0 bases, the J end lost 8 bases, and 12 bases lay between the germline ends.

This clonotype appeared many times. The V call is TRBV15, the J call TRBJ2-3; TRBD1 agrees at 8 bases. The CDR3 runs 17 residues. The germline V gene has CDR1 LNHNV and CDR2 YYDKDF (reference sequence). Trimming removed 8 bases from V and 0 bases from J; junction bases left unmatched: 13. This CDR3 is CATQPHQGAYSTDTQYF. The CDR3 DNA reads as TGTGCCACCCAGCCCCACCAGGGGGCCTATAGCACAGATACGCAGTATTTT.

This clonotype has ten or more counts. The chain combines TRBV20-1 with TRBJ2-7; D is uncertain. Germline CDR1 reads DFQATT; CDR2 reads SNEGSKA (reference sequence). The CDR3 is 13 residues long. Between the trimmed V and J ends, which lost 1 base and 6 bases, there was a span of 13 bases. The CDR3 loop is CSARGGTALEQYF. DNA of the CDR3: TGCAGTGCTAGAGGAGGAACGGCCCTCGAGCAGTACTTC.

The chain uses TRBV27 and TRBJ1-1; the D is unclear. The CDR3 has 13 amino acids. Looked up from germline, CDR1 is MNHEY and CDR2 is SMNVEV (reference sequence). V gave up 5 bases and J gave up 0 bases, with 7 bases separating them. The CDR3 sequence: CASSARLNTEAFF. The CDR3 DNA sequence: TGTGCCAGCAGTGCCCGCCTGAACACTGAAGCTTTCTTT.

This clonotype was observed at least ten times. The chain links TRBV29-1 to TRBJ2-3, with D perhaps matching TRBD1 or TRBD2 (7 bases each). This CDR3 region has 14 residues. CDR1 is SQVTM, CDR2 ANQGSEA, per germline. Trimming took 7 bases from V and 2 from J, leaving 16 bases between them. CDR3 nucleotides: TGCAGCGGAATACAGGGGACTACCACAGATACGCAGTATTTT. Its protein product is CSGIQGTTTDTQYF.

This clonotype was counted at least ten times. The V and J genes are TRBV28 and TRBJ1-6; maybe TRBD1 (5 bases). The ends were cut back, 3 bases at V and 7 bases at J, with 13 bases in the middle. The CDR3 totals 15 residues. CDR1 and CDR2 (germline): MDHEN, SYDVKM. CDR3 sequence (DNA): TGTGCCAGCAGTTTCCCCGGGGGAGCCAATTCACCCCTCCACTTT. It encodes CASSFPGGANSPLHF.

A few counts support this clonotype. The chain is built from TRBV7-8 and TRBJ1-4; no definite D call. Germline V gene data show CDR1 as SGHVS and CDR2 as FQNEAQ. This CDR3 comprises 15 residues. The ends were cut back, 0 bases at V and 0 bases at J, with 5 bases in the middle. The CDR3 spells CASSLARATNEKLFF. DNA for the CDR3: TGTGCCAGCAGCTTAGCGAGGGCAACTAATGAAAAACTGTTTTTT.

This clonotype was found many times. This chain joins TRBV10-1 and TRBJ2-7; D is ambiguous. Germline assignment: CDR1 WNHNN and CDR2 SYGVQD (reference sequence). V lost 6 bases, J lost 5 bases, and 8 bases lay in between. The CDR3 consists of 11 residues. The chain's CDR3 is CASRSGDEQYF. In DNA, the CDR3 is TGCGCCAGCAGGTCTGGAGACGAGCAGTACTTC.

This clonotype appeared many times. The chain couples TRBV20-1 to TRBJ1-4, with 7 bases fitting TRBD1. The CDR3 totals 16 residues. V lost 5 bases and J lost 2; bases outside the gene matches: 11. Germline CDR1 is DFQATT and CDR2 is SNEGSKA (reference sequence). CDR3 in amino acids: CSASQTGKGTNEKLFF. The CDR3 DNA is TGCAGTGCTTCCCAGACAGGGAAGGGGACTAATGAAAAACTGTTTTTT.

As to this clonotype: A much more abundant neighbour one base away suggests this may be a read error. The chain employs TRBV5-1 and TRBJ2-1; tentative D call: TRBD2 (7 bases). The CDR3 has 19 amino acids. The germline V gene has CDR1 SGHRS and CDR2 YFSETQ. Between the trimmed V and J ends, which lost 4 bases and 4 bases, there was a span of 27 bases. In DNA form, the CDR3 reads TGCGCCAGCAGCCGTCCGGGGGGCAAACAAGGTATGGGGTACAATGAGCAGTTCTTC. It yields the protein CASSRPGGKQGMGYNEQFF.

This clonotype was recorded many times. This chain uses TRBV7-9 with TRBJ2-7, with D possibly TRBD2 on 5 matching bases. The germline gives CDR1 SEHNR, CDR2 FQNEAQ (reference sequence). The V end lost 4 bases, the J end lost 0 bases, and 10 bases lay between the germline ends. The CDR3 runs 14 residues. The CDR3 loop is CASSSRTGSYEQYF. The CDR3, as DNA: TGTGCCAGCAGCTCCCGGACTGGCTCCTACGAGCAGTACTTC.

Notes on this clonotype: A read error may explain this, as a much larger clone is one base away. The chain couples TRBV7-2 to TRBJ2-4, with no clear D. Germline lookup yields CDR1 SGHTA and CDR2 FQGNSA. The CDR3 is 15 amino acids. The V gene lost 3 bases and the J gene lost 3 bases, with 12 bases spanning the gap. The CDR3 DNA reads TGTACCAGCAGCTTTGATCCTTCTTACAAAAACATTCAGTACTTC. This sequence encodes CTSSFDPSYKNIQYF.

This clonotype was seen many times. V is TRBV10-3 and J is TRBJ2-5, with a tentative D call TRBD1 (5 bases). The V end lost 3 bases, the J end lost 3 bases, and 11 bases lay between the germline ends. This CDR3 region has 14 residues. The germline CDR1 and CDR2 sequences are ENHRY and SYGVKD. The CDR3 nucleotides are TGTGCCATCAGTGAAGGCAGGGCTGAAGAGACCCAGTACTTC. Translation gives CAISEGRAEETQYF.

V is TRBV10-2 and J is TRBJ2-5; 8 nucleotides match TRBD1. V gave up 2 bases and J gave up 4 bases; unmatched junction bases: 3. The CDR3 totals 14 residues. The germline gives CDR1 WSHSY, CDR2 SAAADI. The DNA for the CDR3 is TGCGCCAGCAGTGAGGGGGACAGGTCAGAGACCCAGTACTTC. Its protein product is CASSEGDRSETQYF.

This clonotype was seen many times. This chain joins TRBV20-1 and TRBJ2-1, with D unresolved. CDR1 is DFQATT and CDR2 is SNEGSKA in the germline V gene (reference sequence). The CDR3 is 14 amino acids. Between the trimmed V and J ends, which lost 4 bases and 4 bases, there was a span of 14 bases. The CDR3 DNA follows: TGCAGTGCTATCGCCCCCGGGCGGTACAATGAGCAGTTCTTC. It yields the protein CSAIAPGRYNEQFF.

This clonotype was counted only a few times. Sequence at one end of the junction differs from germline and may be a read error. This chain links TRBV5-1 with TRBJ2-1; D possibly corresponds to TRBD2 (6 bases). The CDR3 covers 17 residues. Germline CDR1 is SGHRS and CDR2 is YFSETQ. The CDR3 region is CASSHQGGARGYNEQFF. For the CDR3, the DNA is TGTGCCAGCAGCCACCAGGGAGGTGCGCGGGGTTACAATGAGCAGTTCTTC.

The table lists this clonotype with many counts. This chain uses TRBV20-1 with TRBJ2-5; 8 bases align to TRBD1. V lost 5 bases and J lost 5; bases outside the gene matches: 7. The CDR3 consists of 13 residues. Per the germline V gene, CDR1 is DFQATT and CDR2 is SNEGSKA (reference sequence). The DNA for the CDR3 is TGCAGTGCTGCCCAGGGGGCGGGCGAGACCCAGTACTTC. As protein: CSAAQGAGETQYF.

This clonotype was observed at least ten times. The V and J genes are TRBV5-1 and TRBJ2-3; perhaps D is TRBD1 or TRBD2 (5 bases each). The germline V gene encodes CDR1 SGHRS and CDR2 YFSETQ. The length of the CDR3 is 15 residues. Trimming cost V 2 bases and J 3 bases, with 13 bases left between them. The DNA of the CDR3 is TGCGCCAGCAGCTTAACGGGGCCCGCTACAGATACGCAGTATTTT. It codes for CASSLTGPATDTQYF.

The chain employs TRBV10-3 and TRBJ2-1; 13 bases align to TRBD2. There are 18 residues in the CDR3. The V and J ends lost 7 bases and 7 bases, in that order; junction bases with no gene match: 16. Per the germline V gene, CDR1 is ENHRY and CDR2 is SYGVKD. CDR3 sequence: CAINMGTSGTSGGNEQFF. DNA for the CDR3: TGTGCCATCAATATGGGGACTAGCGGGACCTCCGGTGGGAATGAGCAGTTCTTC.

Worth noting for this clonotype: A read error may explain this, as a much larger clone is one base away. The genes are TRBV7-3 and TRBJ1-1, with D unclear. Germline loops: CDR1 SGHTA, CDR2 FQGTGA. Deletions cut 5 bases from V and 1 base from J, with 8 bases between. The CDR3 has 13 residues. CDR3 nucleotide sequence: TGTGCCAGCAGCGCACAGTGGAACACTGAAGCTTTCTTT. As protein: CASSAQWNTEAFF.

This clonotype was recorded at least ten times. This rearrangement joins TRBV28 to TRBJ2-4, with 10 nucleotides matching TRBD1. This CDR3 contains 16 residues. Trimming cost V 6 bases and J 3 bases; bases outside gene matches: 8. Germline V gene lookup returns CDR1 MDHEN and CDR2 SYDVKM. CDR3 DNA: TGTGCCAGCAGCAACGGACAGGGGGGTGTCAAAAACATTCAGTACTTC. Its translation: CASSNGQGGVKNIQYF.

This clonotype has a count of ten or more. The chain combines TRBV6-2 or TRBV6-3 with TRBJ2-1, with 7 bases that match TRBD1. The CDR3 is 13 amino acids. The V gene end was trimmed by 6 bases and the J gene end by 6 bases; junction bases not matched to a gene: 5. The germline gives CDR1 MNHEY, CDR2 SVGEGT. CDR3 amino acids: CASRGTAGNEQFF. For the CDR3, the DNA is TGTGCCAGCAGGGGGACAGCCGGCAATGAGCAGTTCTTC.

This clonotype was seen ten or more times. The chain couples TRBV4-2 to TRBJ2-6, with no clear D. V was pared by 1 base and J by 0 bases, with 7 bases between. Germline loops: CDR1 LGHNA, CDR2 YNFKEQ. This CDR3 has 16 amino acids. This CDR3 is CASSQGGGSGANVLTF. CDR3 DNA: TGTGCCAGCAGCCAAGGTGGTGGCTCTGGGGCCAACGTCCTGACTTTC.

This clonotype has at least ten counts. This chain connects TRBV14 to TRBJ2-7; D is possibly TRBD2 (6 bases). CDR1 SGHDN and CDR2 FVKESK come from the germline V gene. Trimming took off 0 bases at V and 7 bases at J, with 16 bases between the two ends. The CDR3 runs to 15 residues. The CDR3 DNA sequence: TGTGCCAGCAGCCAAGACCCAGAGCGGGCCTGGGAGCAGTACTTC. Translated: CASSQDPERAWEQYF.

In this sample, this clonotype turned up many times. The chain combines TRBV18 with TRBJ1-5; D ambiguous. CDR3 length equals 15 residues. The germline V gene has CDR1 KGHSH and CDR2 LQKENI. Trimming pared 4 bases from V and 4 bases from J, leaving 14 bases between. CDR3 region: CASSLVPTSNQPQHF. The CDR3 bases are TGTGCCAGCTCACTGGTACCCACTTCGAATCAGCCCCAGCATTTT.

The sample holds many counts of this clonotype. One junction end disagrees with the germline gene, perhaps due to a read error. The CDR3 nucleotides read TGCGCCAGCAGCTTGTTCGGGGGGCGAAGGGACTTC. This encodes CASSLFGGRRDF. The chain joins TRBV5-1 to TRBJ2-7; D may be TRBD2 (7 bases). The CDR3 is 12 amino acids. CDR1 is SGHRS, CDR2 YFSETQ, per germline. The variable domain in full, with the rest retrieved from reference TRBV5-1 and TRBJ2-7, is KAGVTQTPRYLIKTRGQQVTLSCSPISGHRSVSWYQQTPGQGLQFLFEYFSETQRNKGNFPGRFSGRQFSNSRSEMNVSTLELGDSALYLCASSLFGGRRDFGPGTRLTVT.

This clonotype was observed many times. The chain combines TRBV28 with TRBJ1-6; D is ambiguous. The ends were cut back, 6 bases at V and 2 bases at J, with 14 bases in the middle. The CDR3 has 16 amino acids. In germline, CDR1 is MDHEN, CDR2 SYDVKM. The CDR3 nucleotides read TGTGCCAGCAGCCCCTGGGAGGGCCCCTATAATTCACCCCTCCACTTT. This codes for CASSPWEGPYNSPLHF.

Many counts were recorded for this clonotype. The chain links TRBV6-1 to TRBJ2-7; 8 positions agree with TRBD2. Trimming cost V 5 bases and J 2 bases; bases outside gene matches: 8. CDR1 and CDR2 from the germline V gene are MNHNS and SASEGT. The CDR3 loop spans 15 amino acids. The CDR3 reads CASSRLTSETYEQYF. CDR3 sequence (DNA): TGTGCCAGCAGTAGACTGACTAGCGAAACCTACGAGCAGTACTTC.